Sequencing of this T cell receptor beta chain was carried out in a study of blood T cells in healthy people across ages. The CDR3 totals 14 residues. Trimming at V came to 3 bases and at J to 3 bases, leaving 4 bases not matched to a gene. Looked up from germline, CDR1 is SGHTA and CDR2 is FQGNSA. Primers used in a second PCR of about 7 to 12 cycles were a sample-barcoded 5' primer and a J-beta primer mix. A template-switch adaptor that had 12 random nucleotides put a tag on each cDNA molecule. Any given sample supplied a minimum of 3 million CDR3-containing paired-end reads. Each CDR3 protein gets one entry after TCRdb re-called the 5' RACE reads with MiXCR. Of about 930,000 distinct CDR3 sequences listed, 25% to 30% are singletons. General study results and limits: Measured against age, TCR beta diversity per million T cells decreased in a roughly linear manner.

At least 6 million PBMCs were isolated per sample. This clonotype was detected many times. What it binds is not known. These sequences were also reported in another study, on T cells of mothers and their children.

This TCR was recovered from a woman in her thirties or forties in good health. The chain links TRBV7-2 to TRBJ1-2, with 7 positions matching TRBD1. Sequencing was done on a sample of blood. The CDR3 nucleotides are TGTGCCAGCAGCTTGAACAGGGGAGACTATGGCTACACCTTC. This sequence encodes CASSLNRGDYGYTF.